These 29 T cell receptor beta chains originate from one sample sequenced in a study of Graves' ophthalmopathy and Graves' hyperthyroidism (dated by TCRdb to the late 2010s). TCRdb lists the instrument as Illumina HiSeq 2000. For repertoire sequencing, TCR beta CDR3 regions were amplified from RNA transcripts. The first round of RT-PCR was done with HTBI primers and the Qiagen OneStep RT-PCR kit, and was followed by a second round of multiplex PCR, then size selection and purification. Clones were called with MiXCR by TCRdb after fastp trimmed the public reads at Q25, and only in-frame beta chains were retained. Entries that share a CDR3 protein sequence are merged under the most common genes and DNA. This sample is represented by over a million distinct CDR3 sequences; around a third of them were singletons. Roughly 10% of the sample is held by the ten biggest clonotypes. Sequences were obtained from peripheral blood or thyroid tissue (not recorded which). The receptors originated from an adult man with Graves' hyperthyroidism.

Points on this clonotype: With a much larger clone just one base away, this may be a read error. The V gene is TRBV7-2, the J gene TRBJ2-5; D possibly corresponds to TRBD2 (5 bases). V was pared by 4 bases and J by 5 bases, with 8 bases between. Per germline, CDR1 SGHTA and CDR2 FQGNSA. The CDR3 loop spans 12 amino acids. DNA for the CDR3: TGTGCCAGCAGCTCTATAGCGGAGACCCAGTACTTC. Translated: CASSSIAETQYF.

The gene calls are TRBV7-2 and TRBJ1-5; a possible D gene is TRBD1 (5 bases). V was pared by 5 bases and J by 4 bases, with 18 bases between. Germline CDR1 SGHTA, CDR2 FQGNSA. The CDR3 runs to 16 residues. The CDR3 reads CASSPSGGSGNQPQHF. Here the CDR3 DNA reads TGTGCCAGCAGCCCCTCCGGGGGGAGTGGGAATCAGCCCCAGCATTTT.

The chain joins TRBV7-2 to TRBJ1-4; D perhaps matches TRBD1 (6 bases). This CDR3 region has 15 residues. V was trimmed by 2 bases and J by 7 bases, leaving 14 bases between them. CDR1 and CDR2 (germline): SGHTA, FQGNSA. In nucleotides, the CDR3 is TGTGCCAGCAGCTTACTTTGGGGGCCGGGTGAAAAACTGTTTTTT. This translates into CASSLLWGPGEKLFF.

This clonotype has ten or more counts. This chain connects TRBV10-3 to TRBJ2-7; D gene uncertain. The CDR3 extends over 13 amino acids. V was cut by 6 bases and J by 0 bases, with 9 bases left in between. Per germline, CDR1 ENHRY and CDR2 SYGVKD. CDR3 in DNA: TGTGCCATCAGATCTGGCAGCTCCTACGAGCAGTACTTC. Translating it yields CAIRSGSSYEQYF.

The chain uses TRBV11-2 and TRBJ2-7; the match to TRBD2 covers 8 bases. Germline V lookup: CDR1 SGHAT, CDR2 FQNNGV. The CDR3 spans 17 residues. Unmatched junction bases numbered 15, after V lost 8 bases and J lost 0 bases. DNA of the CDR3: TGTGCCAGCGGTGGTCAGGGTACGAGCGGGAGCTCCTACGAGCAGTACTTC. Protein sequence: CASGGQGTSGSSYEQYF.

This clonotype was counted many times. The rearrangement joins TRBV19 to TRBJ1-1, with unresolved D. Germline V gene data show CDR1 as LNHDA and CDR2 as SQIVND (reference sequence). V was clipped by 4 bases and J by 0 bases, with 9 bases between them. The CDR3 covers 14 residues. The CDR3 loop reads CASSTPGMNTEAFF. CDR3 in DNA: TGTGCCAGTAGTACCCCTGGCATGAACACTGAAGCTTTCTTT.

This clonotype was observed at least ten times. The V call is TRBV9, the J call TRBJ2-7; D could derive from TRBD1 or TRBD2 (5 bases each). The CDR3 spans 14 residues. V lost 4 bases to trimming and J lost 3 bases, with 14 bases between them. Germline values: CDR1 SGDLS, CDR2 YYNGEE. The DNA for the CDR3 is TGTGCCAGCAGCCCGGGGTCAGGGTACTACGAGCAGTACTTC. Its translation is CASSPGSGYYEQYF. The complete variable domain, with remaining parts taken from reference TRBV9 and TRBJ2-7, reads DSGVTQTPKHLITATGQRVTLRCSPRSGDLSVYWYQQSLDQGLQFLIQYYNGEERAKGNILERFSAQQFPDLHSELNLSSLELGDSALYFCASSPGSGYYEQYFGPGTRLTVT.

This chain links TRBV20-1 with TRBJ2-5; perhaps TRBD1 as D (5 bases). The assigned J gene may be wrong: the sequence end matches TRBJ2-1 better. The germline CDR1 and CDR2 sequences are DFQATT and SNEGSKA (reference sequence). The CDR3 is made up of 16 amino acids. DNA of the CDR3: TGCAGTGCTAGAGACCCAGGGTCCGTTACTATACAGACCCAGTTCTTC. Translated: CSARDPGSVTIQTQFF.

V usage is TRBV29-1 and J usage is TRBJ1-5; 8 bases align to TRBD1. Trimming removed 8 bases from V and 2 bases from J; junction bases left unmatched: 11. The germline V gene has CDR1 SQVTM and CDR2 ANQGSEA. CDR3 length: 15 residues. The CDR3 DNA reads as TGCAGCCCCGGACAGGGACTTAGGGGCAATCAGCCCCAGCATTTT. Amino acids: CSPGQGLRGNQPQHF. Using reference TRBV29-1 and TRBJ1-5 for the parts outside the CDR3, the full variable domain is SAVISQKPSRDICQRGTSLTIQCQVDSQVTMMFWYRQQPGQSLTLIATANQGSEATYESGFVIDKFPISRPNLTFSTLTVSNMSPEDSSIYLCSPGQGLRGNQPQHFGDGTRLSIL.

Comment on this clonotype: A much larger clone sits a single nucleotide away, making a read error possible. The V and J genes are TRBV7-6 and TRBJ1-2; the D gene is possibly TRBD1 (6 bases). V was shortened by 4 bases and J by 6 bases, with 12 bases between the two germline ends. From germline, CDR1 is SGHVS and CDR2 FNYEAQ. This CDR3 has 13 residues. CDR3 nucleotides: TGTGCCAGCAGCTCCCCAGGGGACGATGGCTACACCTTC. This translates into CASSSPGDDGYTF.

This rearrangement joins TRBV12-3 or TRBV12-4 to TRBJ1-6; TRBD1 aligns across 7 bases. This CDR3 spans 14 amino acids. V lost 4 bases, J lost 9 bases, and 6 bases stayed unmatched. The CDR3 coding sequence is TGTGCCAGCAGTTCTCAGGGGGACAGTTCACCCCTCCACTTT. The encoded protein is CASSSQGDSSPLHF.

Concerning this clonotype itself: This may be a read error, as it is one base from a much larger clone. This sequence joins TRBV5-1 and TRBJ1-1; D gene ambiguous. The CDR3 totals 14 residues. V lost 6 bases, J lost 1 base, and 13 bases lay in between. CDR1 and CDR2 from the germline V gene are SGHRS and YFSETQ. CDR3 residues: CASKAGRANTEAFF. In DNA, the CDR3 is TGCGCCAGCAAGGCGGGCAGAGCGAACACTGAAGCTTTCTTT.

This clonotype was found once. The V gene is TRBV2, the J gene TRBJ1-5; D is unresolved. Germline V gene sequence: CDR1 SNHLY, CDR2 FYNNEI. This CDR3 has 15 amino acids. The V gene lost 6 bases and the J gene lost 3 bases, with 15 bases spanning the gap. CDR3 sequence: CASRPSGGINQPQHF. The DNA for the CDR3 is TGTGCCAGCAGACCCTCGGGAGGGATCAATCAGCCCCAGCATTTT.

The CDR3 loop reads CSVGGDRGFRPDTQYF. CDR3 nucleotides: TGCAGCGTTGGGGGGGACAGGGGTTTTCGCCCAGATACGCAGTATTTT. The J gene is TRBJ2-3, the V gene TRBV29-1; the match to TRBD1 covers 10 bases. Germline values: CDR1 SQVTM, CDR2 ANQGSEA. The V segment lost 4 bases and the J segment 4 bases; nucleotides outside the gene matches: 11. CDR3 size: 16 residues.

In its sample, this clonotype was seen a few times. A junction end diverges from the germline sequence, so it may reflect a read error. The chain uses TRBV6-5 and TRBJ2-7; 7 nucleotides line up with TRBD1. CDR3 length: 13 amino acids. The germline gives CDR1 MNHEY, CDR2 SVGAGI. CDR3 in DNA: TGTGCCAGCAGTAGGGACAGCTACTACAAGCAGTACTTC. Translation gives CASSRDSYYKQYF.

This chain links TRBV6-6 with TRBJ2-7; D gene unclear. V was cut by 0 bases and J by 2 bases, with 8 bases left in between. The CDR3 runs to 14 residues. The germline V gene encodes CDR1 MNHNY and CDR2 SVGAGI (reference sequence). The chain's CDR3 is CASSYSHGTYEQYF. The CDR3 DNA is TGTGCCAGCAGTTACTCGCACGGAACCTACGAGCAGTACTTC.

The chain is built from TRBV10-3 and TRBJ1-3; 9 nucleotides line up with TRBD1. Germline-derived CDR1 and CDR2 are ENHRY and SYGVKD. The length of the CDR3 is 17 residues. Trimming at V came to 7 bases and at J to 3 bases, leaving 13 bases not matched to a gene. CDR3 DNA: TGTGCCATCACTAACAAACCGGGACAGGGAGTTGGAAACACCATATATTTT. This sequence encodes CAITNKPGQGVGNTIYF.

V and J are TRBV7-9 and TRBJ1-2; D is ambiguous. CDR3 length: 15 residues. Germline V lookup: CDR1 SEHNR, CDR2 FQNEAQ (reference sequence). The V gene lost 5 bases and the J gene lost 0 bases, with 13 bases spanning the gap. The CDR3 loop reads CASSHNPTANYGYTF. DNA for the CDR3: TGTGCCAGCAGCCATAATCCCACTGCTAACTATGGCTACACCTTC. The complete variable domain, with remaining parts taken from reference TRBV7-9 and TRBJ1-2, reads DTGVSQNPRHKITKRGQNVTFRCDPISEHNRLYWYRQTLGQGPEFLTYFQNEAQLEKSRLLSDRFSAERPKGSFSTLEIQRTEQGDSAMYLCASSHNPTANYGYTFGSGTRLTVV.

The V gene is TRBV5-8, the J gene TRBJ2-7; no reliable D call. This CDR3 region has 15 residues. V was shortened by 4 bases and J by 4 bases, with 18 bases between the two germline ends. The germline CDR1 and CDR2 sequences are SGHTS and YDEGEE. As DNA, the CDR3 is TGTGCCAGCAGCCCGTCCCCCTATCCGGATTACGAGCAGTACTTC. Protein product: CASSPSPYPDYEQYF.

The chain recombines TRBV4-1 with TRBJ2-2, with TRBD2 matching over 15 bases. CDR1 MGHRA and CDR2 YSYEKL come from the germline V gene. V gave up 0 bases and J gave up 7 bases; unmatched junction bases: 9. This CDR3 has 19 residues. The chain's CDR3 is CASSQDPWGTSGRNGELFF. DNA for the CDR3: TGCGCCAGCAGCCAAGATCCGTGGGGGACTAGCGGGAGGAACGGGGAGCTGTTTTTT.

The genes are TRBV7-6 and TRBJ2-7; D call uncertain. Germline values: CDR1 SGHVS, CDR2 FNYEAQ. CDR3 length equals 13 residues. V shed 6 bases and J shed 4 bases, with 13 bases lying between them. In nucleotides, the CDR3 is TGTGCCAGCAGTTTGAAGCGCCAATACGAGCAGTACTTC. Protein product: CASSLKRQYEQYF.

CDR3: CAIRKTTGNTIYF. CDR3 coding DNA: TGTGCCATCAGGAAGACGACAGGAAACACCATATATTTT. The chain has TRBV10-3 and TRBJ1-3; D is undetermined. Trimming left V 6 bases short and J 4 bases short, with 10 bases between. Looked up from germline, CDR1 is ENHRY and CDR2 is SYGVKD. This CDR3 region has 13 residues.

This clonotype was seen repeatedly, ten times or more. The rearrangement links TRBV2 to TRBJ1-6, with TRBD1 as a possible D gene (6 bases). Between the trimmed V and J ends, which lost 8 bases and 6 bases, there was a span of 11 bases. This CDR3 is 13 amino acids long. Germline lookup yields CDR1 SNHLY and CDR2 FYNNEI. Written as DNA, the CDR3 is TGTGCCAGCCGGACAGCCCCTAATTCACCCCTCCACTTT. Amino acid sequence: CASRTAPNSPLHF.

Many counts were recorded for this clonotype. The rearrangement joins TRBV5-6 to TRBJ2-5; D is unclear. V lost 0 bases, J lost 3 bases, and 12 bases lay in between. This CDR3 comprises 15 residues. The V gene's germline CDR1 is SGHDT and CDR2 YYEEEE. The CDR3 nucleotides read TGTGCCAGCAGCTTGGGGCTAACAATGGAAGAGACCCAGTACTTC. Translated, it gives CASSLGLTMEETQYF.

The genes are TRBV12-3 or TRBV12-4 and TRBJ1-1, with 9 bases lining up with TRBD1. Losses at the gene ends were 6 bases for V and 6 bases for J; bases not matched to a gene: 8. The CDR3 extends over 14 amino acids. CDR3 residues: CASRAGTGFAEAFF. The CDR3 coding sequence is TGTGCCAGCAGGGCCGGGACAGGGTTTGCTGAAGCTTTCTTT.

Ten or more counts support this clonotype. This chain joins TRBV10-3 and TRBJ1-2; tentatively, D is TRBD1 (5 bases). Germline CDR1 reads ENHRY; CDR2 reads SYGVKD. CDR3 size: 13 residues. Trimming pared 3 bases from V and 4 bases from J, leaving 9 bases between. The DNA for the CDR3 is TGTGCCATCAGTGATGGGACGGCCTATGGCTACACCTTC. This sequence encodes CAISDGTAYGYTF.

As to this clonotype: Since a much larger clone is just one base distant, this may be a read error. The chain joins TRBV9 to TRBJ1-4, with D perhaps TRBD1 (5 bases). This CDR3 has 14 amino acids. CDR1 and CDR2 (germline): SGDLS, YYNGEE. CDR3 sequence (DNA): TGTGCCCGCAGCGGGGGGGAGTCAAGCGAAAAACTGTTTTTT. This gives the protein CARSGGESSEKLFF.

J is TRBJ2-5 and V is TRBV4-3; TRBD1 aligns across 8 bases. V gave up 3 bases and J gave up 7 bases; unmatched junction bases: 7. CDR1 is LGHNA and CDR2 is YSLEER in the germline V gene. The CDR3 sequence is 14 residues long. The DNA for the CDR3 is TGCGCCAGCAGCCACGCCGCGACAGGGGCGACCCAGTACTTC. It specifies CASSHAATGATQYF.

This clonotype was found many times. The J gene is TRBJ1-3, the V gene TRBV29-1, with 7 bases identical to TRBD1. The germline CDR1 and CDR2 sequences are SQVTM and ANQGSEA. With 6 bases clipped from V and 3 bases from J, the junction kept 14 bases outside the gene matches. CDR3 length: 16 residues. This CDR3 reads CSVLGQPGHGGNTIYF. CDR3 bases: TGCAGCGTCCTGGGACAGCCTGGGCATGGTGGAAACACCATATATTTT.